This TCR beta chain was found in a study of blood T cells in healthy people across ages. The second PCR ran about 7 to 12 cycles with a sample-barcoded 5' primer and J-beta primers. A tag from a template-switch adaptor with 12 random nucleotides marked each cDNA molecule. One entry per CDR3 protein results from TCRdb running MiXCR on the 5' RACE reads. The sample lists hundreds of thousands of distinct CDR3 sequences; 25% to 35% were seen once. Only one count was recorded for this clonotype. What it binds is not known. Regarding the study as a whole: Unsorted PBMCs ruled out conclusive naive versus antigen-experienced comparison. Per million T cells, TCR beta diversity dropped about linearly as age rose.

Per the germline V gene, CDR1 is SGDLS and CDR2 is YYNGEE. The CDR3 is 15 amino acids. V was clipped by 0 bases and J by 4 bases, with 11 bases between them. Total RNA was extracted at no less than 6 micrograms per sample. The sequenced sample was blood. The chain joins TRBV9 to TRBJ1-5; no definite D call. The source is an elderly woman in good health. CDR3 bases: TGTGCCAGCAGCGTAGAGGAGGAGGCGAATCAGCCCCAGCATTTT. Translating it yields CASSVEEEANQPQHF.